Sequencing of this T cell receptor beta chain was carried out in a study of regulatory T cells in long-lasting Graves disease. The time point here: newly diagnosed GD, antithyroid drugs for less than 3 months. Researchers made the TCR library from RNA that was extracted from PBMCs. This clonotype has ten or more counts. Arm-PCR of CDR3 regions with iRepertoire HTBI primers generated TCR beta libraries. TCRdb redid the calling of the multiplex PCR reads with MiXCR, one entry per CDR3 protein. The data contain hundreds of thousands of distinct CDR3 sequences, about 12% of them singletons. Looked up from germline, CDR1 is LNHDA and CDR2 is SQIVND (reference sequence). V dropped 3 bases and J dropped 0; count of bases not matched to a gene: 8. The length of the CDR3 is 17 residues. These data were also reused for a study on T cells in Graves' hyperthyroidism and ophthalmopathy.

This receptor was identified in a woman aged 25-40 years with Graves disease. The rearrangement joins TRBV19 to TRBJ2-1; 7 bases are shared with TRBD2. The sequences come from peripheral blood mononuclear cells (PBMCs), collected at new diagnosis, from a patient treated with antithyroid drugs. The CDR3 here is CASSMGIGTNSYNEQFF. The CDR3 DNA sequence: TGTGCCAGTAGTATGGGGATCGGGACTAACTCCTACAATGAGCAGTTCTTC.